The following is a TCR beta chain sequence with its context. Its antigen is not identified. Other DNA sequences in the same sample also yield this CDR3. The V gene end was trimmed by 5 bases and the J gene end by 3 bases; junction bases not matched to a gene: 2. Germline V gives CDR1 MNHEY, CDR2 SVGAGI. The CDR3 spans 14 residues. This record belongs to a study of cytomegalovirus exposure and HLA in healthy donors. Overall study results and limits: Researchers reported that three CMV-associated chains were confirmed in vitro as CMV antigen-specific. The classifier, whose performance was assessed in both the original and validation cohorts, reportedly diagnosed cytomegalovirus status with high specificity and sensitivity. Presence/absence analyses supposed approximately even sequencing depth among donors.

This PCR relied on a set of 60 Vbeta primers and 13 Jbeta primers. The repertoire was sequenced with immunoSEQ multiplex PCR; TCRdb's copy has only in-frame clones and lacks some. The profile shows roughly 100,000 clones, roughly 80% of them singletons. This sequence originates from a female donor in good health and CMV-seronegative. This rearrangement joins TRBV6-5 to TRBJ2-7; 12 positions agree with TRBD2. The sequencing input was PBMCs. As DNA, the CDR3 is TGTGCCAGCAGTAAGGGACTAGCGGGCTACGAGCAGTACTTC. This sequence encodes CASSKGLAGYEQYF.